The present TCR beta chain was sequenced within a study of OX40 agonist ivuxolimab in advanced cancers. Study details: Hepatocellular carcinoma, melanoma, renal cell or head and neck cancer occurred in dose-escalation patients. Prior therapy, whether anti-PD-1, anti-PD-L1 or anti-CTLA-4, was allowed, and 35% to 40% had some.

The CDR3 runs 16 residues. Germline V CDR1 and CDR2: LNHDA, SQIVND (reference sequence). Trimming took 7 bases from V and 2 from J; bases not matched to a gene: 9. Blood samples were obtained at baseline, cycle 4 day 1, and cycle 7 day 1. Repertoires were generated with immunoSEQ multiplex PCR, while TCRdb's copy carries only in-frame clones and drops some. This table holds 60,000 or so clones, roughly 90% found once. V gene TRBV19 combines with J gene TRBJ1-5, with 9 bases identical to TRBD1. This sequence originates from an adult with an advanced solid tumor such as melanoma, head and neck, liver or kidney cancer. The sequencing used CD4+ or CD8+ T cells sorted from blood, collected in a trial of the OX40 agonist ivuxolimab. The CDR3, as DNA: TGTGCCAGTACCAGGACAGGGGTTAGAGGCAATCAGCCCCAGCATTTT. Amino acids: CASTRTGVRGNQPQHF.